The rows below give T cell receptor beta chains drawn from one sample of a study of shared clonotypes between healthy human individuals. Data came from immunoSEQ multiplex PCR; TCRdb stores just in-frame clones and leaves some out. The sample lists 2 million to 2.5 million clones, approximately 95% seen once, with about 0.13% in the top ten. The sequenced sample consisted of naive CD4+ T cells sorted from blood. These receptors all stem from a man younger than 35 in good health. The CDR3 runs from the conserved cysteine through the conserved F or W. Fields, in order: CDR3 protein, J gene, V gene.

CDR3aa: CASSPQLSGRVGNEQFF
j_gene: TRBJ2-1
v_gene: TRBV7-2

CDR3aa: CASSPPGTAKLFF
j_gene: TRBJ1-4
v_gene: TRBV18

CDR3aa: CASSRGRANTEAFF
j_gene: TRBJ1-1
v_gene: TRBV6-5

CDR3aa: CASTRGLNEKLFF
j_gene: TRBJ1-4
v_gene: TRBV2

CDR3aa: CASSQETSGRVTDTQYF
j_gene: TRBJ2-3
v_gene: TRBV4-3

CDR3aa: CASSLEVGQGYEQYF
j_gene: TRBJ2-7
v_gene: TRBV7-8

CDR3aa: CASSTGGAYQPQHF
j_gene: TRBJ1-5
v_gene: TRBV6-1

CDR3aa: CAWSITENTGELFF
j_gene: TRBJ2-2
v_gene: TRBV30

CDR3aa: CASSRETAYSTNEKLFF
j_gene: TRBJ1-4
v_gene: TRBV2

CDR3aa: CASSYGNNNYGYTF
j_gene: TRBJ1-2
v_gene: TRBV6-6

CDR3aa: CASRRDRGLPIGYTF
j_gene: TRBJ1-2
v_gene: TRBV6-6

CDR3aa: CASSFGLAGETQYF
j_gene: TRBJ2-5
v_gene: TRBV5-1

CDR3aa: CASSLGTGGPGANVLTF
j_gene: TRBJ2-6
v_gene: TRBV28

CDR3aa: CASSLDPGGSYEQYF
j_gene: TRBJ2-7
v_gene: TRBV5-1

CDR3aa: CSVVDRVETQYF
j_gene: TRBJ2-5
v_gene: TRBV29-1

CDR3aa: CASSARASIRDSPLHF
j_gene: TRBJ1-6
v_gene: TRBV2

CDR3aa: CASSPRNSGANVLTF
j_gene: TRBJ2-6
v_gene: TRBV5-4

CDR3aa: CASSLRQGTEKLFF
j_gene: TRBJ1-4
v_gene: TRBV5-6

CDR3aa: CASSLLQGNTEAFF
j_gene: TRBJ1-1
v_gene: TRBV7-2

CDR3aa: CSAVTGGLFF
j_gene: TRBJ2-2
v_gene: TRBV29-1

CDR3aa: CASSPGYVAYEQYF
j_gene: TRBJ2-7
v_gene: TRBV18

CDR3aa: CAISESLGSGQGAQYF
j_gene: TRBJ2-5
v_gene: TRBV10-3

CDR3aa: CASSYKRVSYNEQFF
j_gene: TRBJ2-1
v_gene: TRBV28

CDR3aa: CASSIGDTTTNEKLFF
j_gene: TRBJ1-4
v_gene: TRBV19

CDR3aa: CASSDFSGSGNQPQHF
j_gene: TRBJ1-5
v_gene: TRBV2

CDR3aa: CATKTGLASNEQFF
j_gene: TRBJ2-1
v_gene: TRBV6-5

CDR3aa: CAWSVRVSGNTIYF
j_gene: TRBJ1-3
v_gene: TRBV30

CDR3aa: CASSSRQGARTGELFF
j_gene: TRBJ2-2
v_gene: TRBV7-3

CDR3aa: CASSWRGLADQETQYF
j_gene: TRBJ2-5
v_gene: TRBV5-1

CDR3aa: CASSSGTGGKKYF
j_gene: TRBJ2-7
v_gene: TRBV28

CDR3aa: CASSEALVLAKNIQYF
j_gene: TRBJ2-4
v_gene: TRBV2

CDR3aa: CASSRGLAITGELFF
j_gene: TRBJ2-2
v_gene: TRBV4-3

CDR3aa: CASSGGQGGPYEQYF
j_gene: TRBJ2-7
v_gene: TRBV5-1

CDR3aa: CASSGHQGAGYNEQFF
j_gene: TRBJ2-1
v_gene: TRBV19

CDR3aa: CASSGGTGDFSTEAFF
j_gene: TRBJ1-1
v_gene: TRBV9

CDR3aa: CASSYGGAEAFF
j_gene: TRBJ1-1
v_gene: TRBV6-6

CDR3aa: CASSLETANTEAFF
j_gene: TRBJ1-1
v_gene: TRBV28

CDR3aa: CASSRQPLETQYF
j_gene: TRBJ2-5
v_gene: TRBV5-1

CDR3aa: CASRGRVGSEAFF
j_gene: TRBJ1-1
v_gene: TRBV27

CDR3aa: CASSPGTSGRNTGELFF
j_gene: TRBJ2-2
v_gene: TRBV18

CDR3aa: CATSGPGEQYF
j_gene: TRBJ2-7
v_gene: TRBV10-2

CDR3aa: CASSLGNGYTF
j_gene: TRBJ1-2
v_gene: TRBV14

CDR3aa: CASSRQGQANYGYTF
j_gene: TRBJ1-2
v_gene: TRBV11-2

CDR3aa: CASSLASGGPQETQYF
j_gene: TRBJ2-5
v_gene: TRBV7-9

CDR3aa: CASSLLGTGHSGTEAFF
j_gene: TRBJ1-1
v_gene: TRBV4-1

CDR3aa: CASSDGRGREEETQYF
j_gene: TRBJ2-5
v_gene: TRBV2

CDR3aa: CATGTGVLRNTGELFF
j_gene: TRBJ2-2
v_gene: TRBV10-1

CDR3aa: CASRGTGISTDTQYF
j_gene: TRBJ2-3
v_gene: TRBV19

CDR3aa: CASTPPGHKEAFF
j_gene: TRBJ1-1
v_gene: TRBV5-4

CDR3aa: CASSATSDTDTQYF
j_gene: TRBJ2-3
v_gene: TRBV5-1

CDR3aa: CAVGGQGNSPLHF
j_gene: TRBJ1-6
v_gene: TRBV6-5

CDR3aa: CASSPSGTTDTQYF
j_gene: TRBJ2-3
v_gene: TRBV7-9

CDR3aa: CASSLQEGQPQHF
j_gene: TRBJ1-5
v_gene: TRBV6-1

CDR3aa: CAISTGTTGELFF
j_gene: TRBJ2-2
v_gene: TRBV10-3

CDR3aa: CASSSQDSNTQYF
j_gene: TRBJ2-3
v_gene: TRBV7-2

CDR3aa: CASSYTRTGGQQQYF
j_gene: TRBJ2-7
v_gene: TRBV5-6

CDR3aa: CASSPLKGTGRTQETQYF
j_gene: TRBJ2-5
v_gene: TRBV13

CDR3aa: CASSLALNSPLHF
j_gene: TRBJ1-6
v_gene: TRBV7-2

CDR3aa: CASRTNTGELFF
j_gene: TRBJ2-2
v_gene: TRBV6-5